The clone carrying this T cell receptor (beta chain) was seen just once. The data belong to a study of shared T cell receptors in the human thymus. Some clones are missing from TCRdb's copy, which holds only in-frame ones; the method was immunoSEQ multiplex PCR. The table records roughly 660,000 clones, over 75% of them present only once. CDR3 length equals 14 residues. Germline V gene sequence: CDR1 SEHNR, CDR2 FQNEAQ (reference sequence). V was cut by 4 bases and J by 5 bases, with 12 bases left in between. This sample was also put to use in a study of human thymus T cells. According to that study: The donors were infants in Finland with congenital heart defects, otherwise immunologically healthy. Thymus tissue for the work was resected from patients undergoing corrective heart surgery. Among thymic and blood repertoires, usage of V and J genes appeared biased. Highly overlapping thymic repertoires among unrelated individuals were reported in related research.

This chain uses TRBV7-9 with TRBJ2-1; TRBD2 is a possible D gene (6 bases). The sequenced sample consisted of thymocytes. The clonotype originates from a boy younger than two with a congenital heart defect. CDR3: CASSSREVDNEQFF. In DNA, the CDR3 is TGTGCCAGCAGCTCGAGGGAGGTCGACAATGAGCAGTTCTTC.